The 5 T cell receptor beta chains given below trace back to one sample, sequenced in a study of prognosis after radiotherapy for stage I lung cancer. Amplification of TCR beta CDR3 from genomic DNA used two-round multiplex PCR. For every TRBV and TRBJ gene, a specific primer was used in first-round PCR. TCRdb passed the multiplex PCR reads through MiXCR, listing each CDR3 protein once. The sample holds 20,000 or so distinct CDR3 sequences, around 24% seen once. This specimen was PBMCs, taken before or after stereotactic body radiation therapy (not recorded which). All receptors come from a donor aged 50 or older with non-small cell lung cancer.

This clonotype occurred a few times. This likely stems from a read error, as it lies one base from a far larger clone. The genes are TRBV6-4 and TRBJ2-1, with 8 bases aligning to TRBD2. The CDR3 runs 15 residues. CDR1 MRHNA and CDR2 SNTAGT come from the germline V gene. The CDR3 nucleotides are TGTGCCAGCAGCTTAACTAGCGGAATATACAATGAGCAGTCCTTC. Translation: CASSLTSGIYNEQSF.

This clonotype was picked up one time. The final CDR3 position lacks the conserved phenylalanine or tryptophan, pointing to a likely read error. The rearrangement links TRBV10-3 to TRBJ2-1, with 8 bases that match TRBD2. After removal of 0 bases from V and 7 bases from J, the junction contained 8 bases not matched to a gene. The CDR3 extends over 16 amino acids. Per the germline V gene, CDR1 is ENHRY and CDR2 is SYGVKD. The CDR3 reads CAISESKLAVRNEQFL. CDR3 DNA: TGTGCCATCAGTGAGTCGAAACTAGCGGTCCGGAATGAGCAGTTCCTC.

There are many counts of this clonotype. The DNA for the CDR3 is TGCAGTGCTAGAGATCTCTCTGCAGGGGAGCAGTTCTTC. It translates to CSARDLSAGEQFF. The chain is built from TRBV20-1 and TRBJ2-1; D might be TRBD1 (5 bases). CDR1 and CDR2 from the germline V gene are DFQATT and SNEGSKA (reference sequence). The length of the CDR3 is 13 residues. V was cut by 0 bases and J by 10 bases, with 13 bases left in between.

The rearrangement uses TRBV7-2 and TRBJ1-3, with D maybe TRBD1 (5 bases). CDR3 length: 17 residues. V lost 7 bases to trimming and J lost 5 bases, with 24 bases between them. In germline, CDR1 is SGHTA, CDR2 FQGNSA. The CDR3 spells CASIVTYGVRDRNTIYF. The CDR3 DNA is TGTGCCAGCATCGTAACTTACGGAGTCAGGGATAGAAACACCATATATTTT.

This clonotype showed up many times. The chain couples TRBV19 to TRBJ1-1; 8 nucleotides match TRBD1. The CDR3 length is 13 residues. V lost 4 bases, J lost 4 bases, and 2 bases stayed unmatched. Germline CDR1 is LNHDA and CDR2 is SQIVND (reference sequence). CDR3 DNA: TGTGCCAGTAGTACAACAGGGGGCACTGAAGCTTTCTTT. Its protein product is CASSTTGGTEAFF. Together with reference TRBV19 and TRBJ1-1, the CDR3 gives the full variable domain: DGGITQSPKYLFRKEGQNVTLSCEQNLNHDAMYWYRQDPGQGLRLIYYSQIVNDFQKGDIAEGYSVSREKKESFPLTVTSAQKNPTAFYLCASSTTGGTEAFFGQGTRLTVV.